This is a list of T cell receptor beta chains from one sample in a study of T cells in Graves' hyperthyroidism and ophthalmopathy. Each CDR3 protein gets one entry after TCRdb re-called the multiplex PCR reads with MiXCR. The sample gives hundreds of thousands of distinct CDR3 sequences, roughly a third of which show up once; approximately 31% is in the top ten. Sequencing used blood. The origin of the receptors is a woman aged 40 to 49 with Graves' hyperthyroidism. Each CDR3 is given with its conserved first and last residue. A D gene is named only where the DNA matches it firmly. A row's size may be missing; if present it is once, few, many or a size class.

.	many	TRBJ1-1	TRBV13	TGTGCCAGCAGCTTCAGAGCGGCCGAAGCTTTCTTT	CASSFRAAEAFF
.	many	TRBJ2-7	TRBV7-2	TGTGCCAGCAGCTCAACCCGTACTCGAGAGCAGTACTTC	CASSSTRTREQYF
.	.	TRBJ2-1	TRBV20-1	TGCAGTGCTAGAGATATGAGGGGGGCCTACAATGAGCAGTTCTTC	CSARDMRGAYNEQFF
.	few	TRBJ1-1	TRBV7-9	TGTGCCAGCAGCTTAGCTGGAGGGACGAACACTGAAGCTTTCTTT	CASSLAGGTNTEAFF
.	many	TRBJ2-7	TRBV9	TGTGCCAGCAGCGTAGAGGATGGCAGATCCTACGAGCAGTACTTC	CASSVEDGRSYEQYF
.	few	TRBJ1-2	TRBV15	TGTGCCACCAGCAAGGGAGACCGAACAGGCTATGGCTACACCTTC	CATSKGDRTGYGYTF
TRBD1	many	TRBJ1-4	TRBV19	TGTGCCAGTAGTAGGCGACAGGGCATGAGGGGGGAAAAACTGTTTTTT	CASSRRQGMRGEKLFF
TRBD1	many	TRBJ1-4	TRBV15	TGTGCCACCAGCAGAGATCAGGGGGGAACTAATGAAAAACTGTTTTTT	CATSRDQGGTNEKLFF
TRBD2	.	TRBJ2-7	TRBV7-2	TGTGCCAGCAGTGCGCACTTAGCGGGGGTCTCCTACGAGCAGTACTTC	CASSAHLAGVSYEQYF
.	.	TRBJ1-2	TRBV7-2	TGTGCCAGCAGCTTAGCACCCAGCTCGGCTAACTATGGCTACACCTTC	CASSLAPSSANYGYTF
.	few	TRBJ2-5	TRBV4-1	TGCGCCAGCAGCGAAACATTGGTGACTAGGGTCGAGACCCAGTACTTC	CASSETLVTRVETQYF
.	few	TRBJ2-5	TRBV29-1	TGCAGCGTGGCAGAACCGGGACTTAAGCAAGAGACCCAGTACTTC	CSVAEPGLKQETQYF
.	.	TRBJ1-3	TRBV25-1	TGTGCCAGCAGTGTCCTAACCCTACGGAGCTCTGGAAACACCATATATTTT	CASSVLTLRSSGNTIYF
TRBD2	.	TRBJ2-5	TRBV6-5	TGTGCCAGCAGTTTCGGACTAGCTGGGGGGGTAGAGACCCAGTACTTC	CASSFGLAGGVETQYF
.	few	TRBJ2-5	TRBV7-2	TGTGCCAGCAGCCCACAAGGGTCGGAGACCCAGTACTTC	CASSPQGSETQYF
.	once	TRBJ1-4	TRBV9	TGTGCCAGCAGCCTAGGAGAGGGTGGCGTAGAAAAACTGTTTTTT	CASSLGEGGVEKLFF
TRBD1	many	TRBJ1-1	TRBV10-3	TGTGCCATCAGGAACACAGGGGGCACTGAAGCTTTCTTT	CAIRNTGGTEAFF
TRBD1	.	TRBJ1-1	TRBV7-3	TGTGCCAGCAGTTCTACCGGGACAGGAATGAACACTGAAGCTTTCTTT	CASSSTGTGMNTEAFF
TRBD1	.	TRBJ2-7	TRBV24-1	TGTGCCAGCAGTCCGGGACAGTTAACGTACGAGCAGTACTTC	CASSPGQLTYEQYF
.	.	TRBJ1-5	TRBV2	TGTGCCAGCAGTTCTACGACAGTTTATAGCAATCAGCCCCAGCATTTT	CASSSTTVYSNQPQHF
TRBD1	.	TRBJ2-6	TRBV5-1	TGCGCCAGCAGCCCGGACAGGGGGTGGACCCCTGGGGCCAACGTCCTGACTTTC	CASSPDRGWTPGANVLTF
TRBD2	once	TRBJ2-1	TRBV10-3	TGTGCCACCCGACTAGCGGGATACAATGAGCAGTTCTTC	CATRLAGYNEQFF
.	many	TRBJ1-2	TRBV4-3	TGCGCCAGCAGCCAAGATCGACGTCCGTTTTACACCTTC	CASSQDRRPFYTF
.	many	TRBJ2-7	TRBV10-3	TGTGCCGGGGGGACACTGTCCTACGAGCAGTACTTC	CAGGTLSYEQYF
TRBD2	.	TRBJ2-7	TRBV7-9	TGTGCCAGCAGCGAAAGTAGCGGGCGCTTATACTCCTACGAGCAGTACTTC	CASSESSGRLYSYEQYF
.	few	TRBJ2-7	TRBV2	TGTGCCAGCAACCGAGTGCCCCCTCGGGTCTCCTACGAGCAGTACTTC	CASNRVPPRVSYEQYF
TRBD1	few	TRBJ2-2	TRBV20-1	TGCAGTGCTAGAGATCAGGGGACAGGGGACACCGAGGAGCTGTTTTTT	CSARDQGTGDTEELFF
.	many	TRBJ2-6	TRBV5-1	TGCGCCAGCAGCTTGGAGGCCCTCACAGGGTCTGGGGCCAACGTCCTGACTTTC	CASSLEALTGSGANVLTF
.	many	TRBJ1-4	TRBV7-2	TGTGCCAGCTCAACTGCAACTAATGAAAAACTGTTTTTT	CASSTATNEKLFF
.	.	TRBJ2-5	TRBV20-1	TGCAGTGCTAGAAAGACAGGGGAGGGGACGCAGTACTTC	CSARKTGEGTQYF
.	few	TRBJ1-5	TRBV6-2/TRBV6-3	TGTGCCAGCAGTTACGGCCAGAATCAGCCCCAGCATTTT	CASSYGQNQPQHF
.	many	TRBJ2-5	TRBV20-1	TGCAGTGCTAATAGAGGGGGGCTGGGGGAAGCCCAGTACTTC	CSANRGGLGEAQYF
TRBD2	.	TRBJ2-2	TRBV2	TGTGCCAGCAGGCGACTAGCGGGAGGGGGGGAGCTGTTTTTT	CASRRLAGGGELFF
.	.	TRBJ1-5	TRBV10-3	TGTGCCATCAAGTCACAGGCCGGGACTATCCAGCCCCAGCATTTT	CAIKSQAGTIQPQHF
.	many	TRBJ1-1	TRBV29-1	TGCAGCGTCGGAGGTATGAACACTGAAGCTTTCTTT	CSVGGMNTEAFF
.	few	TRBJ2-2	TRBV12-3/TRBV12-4	TGTGCCAGCAGTTCAGGGGCTACCGGGGAGCTGTTTTTT	CASSSGATGELFF
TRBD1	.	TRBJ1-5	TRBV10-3	TGTGCCATCAGTAGGGACAGGGGAAGCAATCAGCCCCAGCATTTT	CAISRDRGSNQPQHF
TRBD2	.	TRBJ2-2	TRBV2	TGTGCCAGCAGTGTTAACACGGGGGGTGGTGGGGAGCTGTTTTTT	CASSVNTGGGGELFF
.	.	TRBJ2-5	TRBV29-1	TGCAGCGTCACGGGACCGGGCCAAGAGACCCAGTACTTC	CSVTGPGQETQYF
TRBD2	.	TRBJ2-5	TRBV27	TGTGCCAGCAAAGCTAATCTAGCGGGTGCCCAAGAGACCCAGTACTTC	CASKANLAGAQETQYF
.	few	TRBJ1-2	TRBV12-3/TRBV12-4	TGTGCCAGCAGTTTTGCGACCGCAGGAAGCTATGGCTACACCTTC	CASSFATAGSYGYTF
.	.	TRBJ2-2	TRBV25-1	TGTGCCAGCTCACCACCGTTTATGAACACCGGGGAGCTGTTTTTT	CASSPPFMNTGELFF
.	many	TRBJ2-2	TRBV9	TGTGCCAGCAGCGTAGGTACAGGGCCATACACCGGGGAGCTGTTTTTT	CASSVGTGPYTGELFF
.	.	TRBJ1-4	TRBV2	TGTGCCAGCAGTGGACAGGTGGGAGGAACTAATGAAAAACTGTTTTTT	CASSGQVGGTNEKLFF
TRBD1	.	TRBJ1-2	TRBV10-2	TGCGCCAGCAATTCCGGACAGGGCGGTTATGGCTACACCTTC	CASNSGQGGYGYTF
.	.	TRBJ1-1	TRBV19	TGTGCCAGTAGTATAGAGGGTAGATACACTGAAGCTTTCTTT	CASSIEGRYTEAFF
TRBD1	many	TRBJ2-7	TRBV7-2	TGTGCCAGCAGCTCCCGACCGGGACAGGGTAACTACGAGCAGTACTTC	CASSSRPGQGNYEQYF
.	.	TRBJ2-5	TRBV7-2	TGCGCCAACAGCCAAGTCGATAGGTACCAAGAGACCCAGTACTTC	CANSQVDRYQETQYF
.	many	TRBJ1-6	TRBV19	TGTGCCACCCGAAGAGGAGGGGATAATTCACCCCTCCACTTT	CATRRGGDNSPLHF
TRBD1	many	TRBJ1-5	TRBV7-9	TGTGCCAGTTCATACGGGACAGGGTTAGGCCCCCAGCATTTT	CASSYGTGLGPQHF
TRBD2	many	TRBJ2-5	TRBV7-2	TGTGCCAGCAGCAAGACTAGCGTCCGCCGGGAGACCCAGTACTTC	CASSKTSVRRETQYF
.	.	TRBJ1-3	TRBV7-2	TGTGCCAGCAGCTTAGTGTCTTCATCGGGGACTGGAAACACCATATATTTT	CASSLVSSSGTGNTIYF
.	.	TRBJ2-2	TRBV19	TGTGCCGGCCGCTCGGGTTTGGAGACCGGGGAGCTGTTTTTT	CAGRSGLETGELFF
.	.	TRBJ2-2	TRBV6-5	TGTGCCAGCAAAGCACTAAACACCGGGGAGCTGTTTTTT	CASKALNTGELFF
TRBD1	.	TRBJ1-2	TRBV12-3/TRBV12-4	TGTGCCAGCAGTTTTCTCCCAGGGGGCGCAAATACCTTC	CASSFLPGGANTF